This T cell receptor (beta chain) was observed in a study of blood T cell repertoires in COVID-19. Looking at the study overall: Whether acute or convalescent, the COVID-19 samples came from the United States, Italy and Spain. Sources were T cells, B-cell-depleted T cells, or PBMCs; the material itself was cDNA or gDNA.

The CDR3 totals 15 residues. Looked up from germline, CDR1 is MDHEN and CDR2 is SYDVKM. V gave up 7 bases and J gave up 0 bases, with 13 bases separating them. Original handling: Cell counts per sample came from amplifying reference gene primers. Some clones are missing from TCRdb's copy, which holds only in-frame ones; the method was immunoSEQ multiplex PCR. V and J calls and clone size are given by that table; D and trimming were obtained from the DNA. The sample lists more than 150,000 clones; 86% were seen once. Sequenced sample: peripheral blood. The V and J genes are TRBV28 and TRBJ1-3; D gene unclear. The TCR sequence derives from a man between 65 and 79 years old with active or convalescent COVID-19. The CDR3 reads CASNWGGSSGNTIYF. CDR3 in DNA: TGTGCCAGCAATTGGGGAGGAAGCTCTGGAAACACCATATATTTT.